One and the same sample provided the 29 T cell receptor beta chains below, sequenced in a study of blood T cell repertoires in COVID-19. The protocol was immunoSEQ multiplex PCR, while the TCRdb copy is restricted to in-frame clones and leaves out a portion. The table lists 200,000 to 300,000 clones, roughly 86% of them singletons. Input material: peripheral blood. Source of these receptors: a man at least 80 years old with acute or convalescent COVID-19.

The genes are TRBV5-1 and TRBJ1-1; 9 positions agree with TRBD1. CDR1 and CDR2 from the germline V gene are SGHRS and YFSETQ. The junction had 9 bases not matched to a gene; V was cut back by 5 bases and J by 4 bases. The CDR3 is 15 amino acids. CDR3 region: CASSKPGQGFTEAFF. For the CDR3, the DNA is TGCGCCAGCAGTAAACCGGGACAGGGTTTCACTGAAGCTTTCTTT.

This chain connects TRBV18 to TRBJ2-1; 11 bases agree with TRBD2. Losses at the gene ends were 3 bases for V and 6 bases for J; bases not matched to a gene: 10. Per the germline V gene, CDR1 is KGHSH and CDR2 is LQKENI. This CDR3 is 17 amino acids long. The CDR3 nucleotides read TGTGCCAGCTCACCCCTAAGGCTAGCGGGGGGCCCCAATGAGCAGTTCTTC. Translating it yields CASSPLRLAGGPNEQFF.

The genes are TRBV5-1 and TRBJ1-1; D is ambiguous. V lost 0 bases to trimming and J lost 0 bases, with 9 bases between them. The CDR3 is 15 residues long. Germline CDR1 is SGHRS and CDR2 is YFSETQ. The CDR3 DNA sequence: TGCGCCAGCAGCTTGGGTGCGGGCTTGAACACTGAAGCTTTCTTT. Residues: CASSLGAGLNTEAFF.

This clone was seen a single time. The chain links TRBV28 to TRBJ1-1; D is unclear. CDR3 size: 13 residues. The V gene lost 8 bases and the J gene lost 1 base, with 11 bases spanning the gap. Germline-derived CDR1 and CDR2 are MDHEN and SYDVKM. CDR3 bases: TGTGCCAGCCGCGGCGGCTCGAACACTGAAGCTTTCTTT. It translates to CASRGGSNTEAFF.

V and J are TRBV28 and TRBJ2-7, with a possible D match to TRBD2 (6 bases). Deletions cut 4 bases from V and 2 bases from J, with 21 bases between. Germline CDR1 MDHEN, CDR2 SYDVKM. This CDR3 is built from 17 residues. Here the CDR3 DNA reads TGTGCCAGCAGTTCTTTAAGGGGACGGGAGCCAACCTACGAGCAGTACTTC. This translates into CASSSLRGREPTYEQYF. The whole variable domain, remainder taken from reference TRBV28 and TRBJ2-7, is DVKVTQSSRYLVKRTGEKVFLECVQDMDHENMFWYRQDPGLGLRLIYFSYDVKMKEKGDIPEGYSVSREKKERFSLILESASTNQTSMYLCASSSLRGREPTYEQYFGPGTRLTVT.

The rearrangement links TRBV28 to TRBJ2-5, with 12 bases matching TRBD2. Germline V gene data show CDR1 as MDHEN and CDR2 as SYDVKM. This CDR3 has 16 amino acids. The ends lost 6 bases at V and 3 bases at J; junction bases unmatched: 8. This chain's CDR3 is CASRFPTSGGKETQYF. For the CDR3, the DNA is TGTGCCAGCAGGTTCCCTACTAGCGGGGGGAAAGAGACCCAGTACTTC.

The chain uses TRBV5-1 and TRBJ2-1; TRBD1 agrees at 8 bases. The CDR3 is 13 residues long. Germline V lookup: CDR1 SGHRS, CDR2 YFSETQ. J lost 8 bases, V lost 4 bases, and 5 bases had no gene match. The CDR3 DNA reads as TGCGCCAGCAGCGGGTCAGGGGGCTATGAGCAGTTCTTC. Its translation is CASSGSGGYEQFF.

The rearrangement joins TRBV5-1 to TRBJ2-4; TRBD2 matches at 7 bases. The CDR3 length is 16 residues. V shed 2 bases and J 10 bases; nucleotides not matched to a gene: 15. Per germline, CDR1 SGHRS and CDR2 YFSETQ. In DNA, the CDR3 is TGCGCCAGCAGCTTAAGCGGGATACGGCAGGGTGAAATTCAGTACTTC. Amino acid sequence: CASSLSGIRQGEIQYF.

The chain recombines TRBV18 with TRBJ2-2; TRBD1 matches 7 bases. V shed 0 bases and J 6 bases; nucleotides not matched to a gene: 1. This CDR3 has 14 amino acids. Germline CDR1 reads KGHSH; CDR2 reads LQKENI. CDR3 sequence (DNA): TGTGCCAGCTCACCACCTGGACAGGCCGGGGAGCTGTTTTTT. Its protein product is CASSPPGQAGELFF.

This sequence joins TRBV11-2 and TRBJ1-5; D not certain. There are 14 residues in the CDR3. With 2 bases removed from V and 1 base from J, the gap between germline ends came to 6 bases. Germline loops: CDR1 SGHAT, CDR2 FQNNGV. The CDR3 coding sequence is TGTGCCAGCAGCTTATACGGGAGCAATCAGCCCCAGCATTTT. This sequence encodes CASSLYGSNQPQHF.

This chain connects TRBV3-1 (or the pseudogene TRBV3-2) to TRBJ1-3; tentatively, D is TRBD1 (6 bases). CDR3 length equals 16 residues. Trimming removed 4 bases from V and 0 bases from J, with 13 bases in between. In germline, CDR1 is LGHDT, CDR2 YNNKEL (reference sequence). CDR3 sequence: CASSPKTGYSGNTIYF. The CDR3 nucleotides are TGTGCCAGCAGCCCTAAAACAGGGTACTCTGGAAACACCATATATTTT.

The chain carries TRBV19 and TRBJ1-1; the D gene is possibly TRBD1 (6 bases). V lost 6 bases and J lost 3, with 11 bases in between. CDR1 is LNHDA, CDR2 SQIVND, per germline (reference sequence). CDR3 length: 13 residues. CDR3 protein: CASRRTEDTEAFF. In DNA, the CDR3 is TGTGCCAGTAGGCGGACAGAAGACACTGAAGCTTTCTTT.

For the CDR3, the DNA is TGTGCTAGTCAGGGGATATTGGGAAACACCATATATTTT. This translates into CASQGILGNTIYF. The rearrangement links TRBV12-5 to TRBJ1-3, with a tentative D call TRBD1 (6 bases). The germline V gene encodes CDR1 LGHNT and CDR2 FRNRAP. The CDR3 loop spans 13 amino acids. V was clipped by 8 bases and J by 4 bases, with 12 bases between them.

The gene calls are TRBV9 and TRBJ2-3; TRBD2 agrees at 8 bases. Germline loops: CDR1 SGDLS, CDR2 YYNGEE. The J segment lost 5 bases and the V segment lost 0 bases, leaving 2 bases of the junction unmatched. The CDR3 extends over 14 amino acids. CDR3 coding DNA: TGTGCCAGCAGCGTAGAAAGCGGGAGAGATACGCAGTATTTT. This encodes CASSVESGRDTQYF.

The chain links TRBV19 to TRBJ1-5; D is unclear. Trimming pared 6 bases from V and 2 bases from J, leaving 17 bases between. The CDR3 length is 16 residues. Germline V CDR1 and CDR2: LNHDA, SQIVND (reference sequence). The CDR3 reads CASRGTFRWGNQPQHF. CDR3 in DNA: TGTGCCAGTAGGGGCACATTTAGGTGGGGCAATCAGCCCCAGCATTTT. Combining the CDR3 with reference TRBV19 and TRBJ1-5 gives the whole variable domain DGGITQSPKYLFRKEGQNVTLSCEQNLNHDAMYWYRQDPGQGLRLIYYSQIVNDFQKGDIAEGYSVSREKKESFPLTVTSAQKNPTAFYLCASRGTFRWGNQPQHFGDGTRLSIL.

This chain joins TRBV29-1 and TRBJ1-3; 8 bases are a match to TRBD1. The V and J ends lost 6 bases and 3 bases, in that order; junction bases with no gene match: 7. From germline, CDR1 is SQVTM and CDR2 ANQGSEA. This CDR3 is 14 amino acids long. CDR3 protein: CSVDDRGGGNTIYF. CDR3 DNA sequence: TGCAGCGTGGATGACAGGGGAGGTGGAAACACCATATATTTT.

The V and J genes are TRBV2 and TRBJ2-7, with 9 bases matching TRBD2. V gave up 6 bases and J gave up 2 bases; unmatched junction bases: 11. CDR3 length equals 16 residues. Germline-derived CDR1 and CDR2 are SNHLY and FYNNEI. As DNA, the CDR3 is TGTGCCAGCAGCCGAGGGGTAGCGGGAGACGCCTACGAGCAGTACTTC. Its translation is CASSRGVAGDAYEQYF.

The chain is built from TRBV6-5 and TRBJ1-5; unclear D gene. The germline V gene has CDR1 MNHEY and CDR2 SVGAGI. This CDR3 region has 13 residues. V gave up 7 bases and J gave up 5 bases, with 12 bases separating them. The CDR3 nucleotides are TGTGCCAGCACGAGGGTACTGGATCAGCCCCAGCATTTT. Translation: CASTRVLDQPQHF.

This clone has only one observation. The chain combines TRBV19 with TRBJ1-5; D gene unclear. Trimming shortened V by 3 bases and J by 3 bases, and 9 bases separated the two germline ends. The length of the CDR3 is 14 residues. The germline V gene has CDR1 LNHDA and CDR2 SQIVND (reference sequence). CDR3 DNA: TGTGCCAGTAGTATGGGAGTCAACAATCAGCCCCAGCATTTT. Its protein is CASSMGVNNQPQHF.

This chain connects TRBV19 to TRBJ1-2; D is unclear. The V end lost 9 bases, the J end lost 10 bases, and 24 bases lay between the germline ends. The length of the CDR3 is 14 residues. Per the germline V gene, CDR1 is LNHDA and CDR2 is SQIVND (reference sequence). The CDR3 is CASQSGIRLEDYTF. Here the CDR3 DNA reads TGTGCCAGCCAATCCGGAATCCGCTTAGAGGACTACACCTTC.

This chain links TRBV9 with TRBJ2-2, with 7 bases identical to TRBD2. The CDR3 runs to 18 residues. Germline CDR1 is SGDLS and CDR2 is YYNGEE. The ends lost 1 base at V and 7 bases at J; junction bases unmatched: 16. The CDR3 protein is CASSVRPSAGVWYGELFF. CDR3 nucleotide sequence: TGTGCCAGCAGCGTACGCCCCTCGGCGGGAGTCTGGTACGGGGAGCTGTTTTTT.

The J gene is TRBJ2-7, the V gene TRBV29-1; weak D call: TRBD2 (6 bases). V was pared by 5 bases and J by 7 bases, with 12 bases between. This CDR3 contains 11 residues. Germline assignment: CDR1 SQVTM and CDR2 ANQGSEA. CDR3 region: CSVSQRGEQYF. The CDR3 DNA reads TGCAGCGTTTCCCAACGGGGGGAGCAGTACTTC.

The V call is TRBV5-4, the J call TRBJ2-2; 9 bases line up with TRBD1. The V segment lost 3 bases and the J segment 6 bases; nucleotides outside the gene matches: 9. The germline CDR1 and CDR2 sequences are SGHNT and YYREEE (reference sequence). This CDR3 has 16 residues. CDR3 nucleotides: TGTGCCAGCAGCTCCCCCCGGGACAGGGAACCCGGGGAGCTGTTTTTT. This translates into CASSSPRDREPGELFF.

The rearrangement joins TRBV6-5 to TRBJ2-5; no definite D call. This CDR3 spans 14 amino acids. The V gene lost 6 bases and the J gene lost 0 bases, with 11 bases spanning the gap. Germline values: CDR1 MNHEY, CDR2 SVGAGI. The CDR3 sequence is CASSSGSYQETQYF. The CDR3 DNA sequence: TGTGCCAGCAGCTCCGGGTCCTACCAAGAGACCCAGTACTTC.

The rearrangement joins TRBV27 to TRBJ1-5, with D maybe TRBD1 (5 bases). The V and J ends lost 2 bases and 8 bases respectively, with 16 bases between them. Per the germline V gene, CDR1 is MNHEY and CDR2 is SMNVEV (reference sequence). This CDR3 comprises 15 residues. CDR3 in DNA: TGTGCCAGCAGTTTAAGGGGCCTCTATGGTAAGCCCCAGCATTTT. This gives the protein CASSLRGLYGKPQHF.

This chain uses TRBV6-5 with TRBJ1-4; the D gene is possibly TRBD1 (6 bases). Germline CDR1 is MNHEY and CDR2 is SVGAGI. The CDR3 is made up of 15 amino acids. Trimming shortened V by 2 bases and J by 5 bases, and 12 bases separated the two germline ends. This CDR3 reads CASSYRGRGNEKLFF. The CDR3 nucleotides read TGTGCCAGCAGTTACAGGGGCAGGGGCAATGAAAAACTGTTTTTT.

This chain links TRBV6-5 with TRBJ1-5; D perhaps matches TRBD1 (6 bases). The CDR3 runs 13 residues. The germline V gene encodes CDR1 MNHEY and CDR2 SVGAGI. V was pared by 4 bases and J by 5 bases, with 9 bases between. CDR3 protein: CASSSGVYQPQHF. For the CDR3, the DNA is TGTGCCAGCAGTTCAGGGGTTTATCAGCCCCAGCATTTT.

This chain joins TRBV11-2 and TRBJ1-1, with D perhaps TRBD1 (5 bases). The V and J ends lost 5 bases and 4 bases respectively, with 23 bases between them. The CDR3 sequence is 17 residues long. Germline CDR1 and CDR2: SGHAT and FQNNGV. DNA for the CDR3: TGTGCCAGCAGCCCGGGGAGGGGAGCTATATTGAGCACTGAAGCTTTCTTT. It encodes CASSPGRGAILSTEAFF.

V usage is TRBV7-3 and J usage is TRBJ2-4, with 13 positions matching TRBD2. This CDR3 comprises 14 residues. Germline loops: CDR1 SGHTA, CDR2 FQGTGA. After removal of 5 bases from V and 8 bases from J, the junction contained 3 bases not matched to a gene. This CDR3 reads CASSLGLAGDIQYF. The CDR3 nucleotides are TGTGCCAGCAGCCTCGGACTAGCGGGAGACATTCAGTACTTC. Looking up the rest from reference TRBV7-3 and TRBJ2-4 gives the full variable domain: GAGVSQTPSNKVTEKGKYVELRCDPISGHTALYWYRQSLGQGPEFLIYFQGTGAADDSGLPNDRFFAVRPEGSVSTLKIQRTERGDSAVYLCASSLGLAGDIQYFGAGTRLSVL.